These T cell receptor beta chains were read from a single sample in a study of T cell responses to AZD1222 COVID-19 vaccine. The assay was immunoSEQ multiplex PCR, and TCRdb's table has in-frame clones only and misses some. The sample lists approximately 110,000 clones; about 93% were seen once. Sequencing used peripheral blood, obtained on day 0 of AZD1222 vaccination. These receptor sequences come from an adult in good health. Both conserved end residues are part of each CDR3. The D gene is left open where the match is weak.

d_call v_call cdr3_aa
TRBD1 TRBV2 CASSVGIGQGETTEAFF
. TRBV5-1 CASSLAGDGNSPLHF
. TRBV4-1 CASSQAPDLGWETQYF
TRBD1 TRBV2 CASSEALPRTGAPDYSNQPQHF
. TRBV5-1 CASSLDRIADTQYF
. TRBV7-9 CASAGAARTEAFF
. TRBV9 CASSPRAGETDTQYF
TRBD1 TRBV10-3 CAVKPGQGFDEQYF
TRBD1 TRBV6-2/TRBV6-3 CASSRPGQNNEQFF
TRBD1 TRBV19 CASSTDRGLNTIYF
. TRBV4-3 CASSQDSPGSSYNEQFF
TRBD2 TRBV7-3 CASSLLAGRTGELFF
TRBD2 TRBV9 CASSVAGGGGTDTQYF
. TRBV6-2/TRBV6-3 CASSTPRGNYGYTF
. TRBV6-1 CASSEAGGTDYGYTF
. TRBV4-1 CASSLGVVTEAFF
. TRBV6-6 CASSLGGYTF
TRBD2 TRBV7-7 CASSPLGLVAYNEQFF
. TRBV30 CAWDPGPSYGYTF
TRBD2 TRBV4-3 CASSQKTSGDYSYNEQFF
TRBD1 TRBV18 CASSPTGTGTTEAFF
. TRBV19 CASTDLGHQRPQHF
. TRBV5-5 CASSGEPTGPYGYTF
TRBD2 TRBV5-1 CASSLEDSGGVNEQFF
. TRBV11-1 CASSPTDHGYNEQFF
TRBD1 TRBV4-1 CASSQVADRAQHF
. TRBV7-2 CASSLKPGGSSYEQYF
. TRBV27 CASSSGINYGYTF
. TRBV21-1 CASSKAELHSPLHF
. TRBV24-1 CATSDSTENQPQHF
. TRBV6-5 CASSRKQGNPYEQYF
. TRBV18 CASSGGPNYGYTF
. TRBV19 CASSQGAEAFF
TRBD2 TRBV13 CASSFDSGSHLRYEQFF
. TRBV5-1 CASSNRQNSPLHF
. TRBV14 CASSPDLEGLNYGYTF
. TRBV2 CASSEVGLQHYGYTF
TRBD1 TRBV9 CASSVDGQGTEAFF
. TRBV9 CASSVGGRGTEAFF
TRBD1 TRBV4-3 CASSQFLTGGVSGYTF
TRBD1 TRBV20-1 CSASRDRGAEAFF
. TRBV5-6 CASSLGGPSRTQYF
. TRBV7-9 CASRVLIGYTF
TRBD1 TRBV7-3 CASSSQAGGNYGYTF
TRBD2 TRBV27 CASSLGAGAPYNEQFF
TRBD1 TRBV6-5 CASSRDRNNSPLHF
TRBD2 TRBV11-2 CASSPLAESYNEQFF
. TRBV5-1 CASSPGGQSTGELFF
. TRBV19 CASSDPQGNRYNEQFF
TRBD2 TRBV27 CASSSGTTDTQYF
. TRBV5-6 CASSPSAEYTEAFF
. TRBV5-1 CASSLGQVQETQYF
TRBD2 TRBV19 CASSLADSYEQYF
. TRBV9 CASSQGLLNTEAFF
. TRBV6-5 CASSSPANTEAFF
TRBD1 TRBV14 CASSQDRGQGMGAFF
. TRBV12-5 CASGLVSGNQPQHF
. TRBV7-8 CASSSHRGPGSEQFF
TRBD1 TRBV18 CASSQGAGDYGYTF
TRBD1 TRBV27 CASSLQGASYEQYF